The 15 T cell receptor beta chains presented below share a single source sample, sequenced in a study of response to subunit inactivated influenza vaccine. TCRdb reprocessed the RT-PCR reads via MiXCR and lists one record per CDR3 protein. Of hundreds of thousands of distinct CDR3 sequences listed, 12% were seen once; the top ten hold about 7.8%. The sequences come from non-naive T cells sorted from PBMCs, collected 14 days before vaccination. These receptors came from a man in his fifties or sixties who received an inactivated influenza vaccine.

The chain employs TRBV20-1 and TRBJ1-3; D gene uncertain. The V gene lost 0 bases and the J gene lost 8 bases, with 8 bases spanning the gap. Germline assignment: CDR1 DFQATT and CDR2 SNEGSKA (reference sequence). This CDR3 region has 12 residues. The CDR3 DNA reads TGCAGTGCTAGAGATTTGGGAGACACCATATATTTT. Protein sequence: CSARDLGDTIYF.

This chain links TRBV20-1 with TRBJ2-3; possibly TRBD2 for D (5 bases). The length of the CDR3 is 13 residues. The germline CDR1 and CDR2 sequences are DFQATT and SNEGSKA (reference sequence). CDR3 sequence reads: CNPRSGGTDTQYF. CDR3 DNA sequence: TGCAACCCCCGGAGCGGAGGCACAGATACGCAGTATTTT.

This clonotype has more than one count but fewer than ten. The gene calls are TRBV5-1 and TRBJ1-2; 9 bases map to TRBD1. Germline CDR1 is SGHRS and CDR2 is YFSETQ. Trimming took 4 bases from V and 8 from J; bases not matched to a gene: 6. This CDR3 contains 13 residues. Written as DNA, the CDR3 is TGCGCCAGCAGCCTCGGACAGGGGAAGGGCTACACCTTC. It is translated as CASSLGQGKGYTF.

With regard to this clonotype: Since a much larger clone is just one base distant, this may be a read error. The conserved closing phenylalanine or tryptophan is absent in this CDR3, likely reflecting a read error. The limits of the CDR3 on the DNA are not certain, so only TCRdb's listed CDR3 is given. The genes are TRBV7-2 and TRBJ2-5; the listed D gene, TRBD2, was not tested against the DNA. The CDR3 is 14 residues long, counting both termini. CDR1 and CDR2 (germline): SGHTA, FQGNSA. CDR3 sequence reads: CASSLGTSGGPPYL.

The V and J genes are TRBV9 and TRBJ2-2; D call uncertain. V lost 0 bases, J lost 4 bases, and 13 bases lay in between. The CDR3 has 16 residues. Looked up from germline, CDR1 is SGDLS and CDR2 is YYNGEE. This chain's CDR3 is CASSVARVTRTGELFF. DNA for the CDR3: TGTGCCAGCAGCGTAGCCCGGGTAACCCGCACCGGGGAGCTGTTTTTT. The whole variable domain, remainder taken from reference TRBV9 and TRBJ2-2, is DSGVTQTPKHLITATGQRVTLRCSPRSGDLSVYWYQQSLDQGLQFLIQYYNGEERAKGNILERFSAQQFPDLHSELNLSSLELGDSALYFCASSVARVTRTGELFFGEGSRLTVL.

The chain combines TRBV12-3 or TRBV12-4 with TRBJ2-2; unclear D gene. The CDR3 length is 14 residues. The ends were cut back, 5 bases at V and 1 base at J, with 8 bases in the middle. The CDR3, as DNA: TGTGCCAGCAGTCCAGCAGGGAACACCGGGGAGCTGTTTTTT. This sequence encodes CASSPAGNTGELFF.

V and J are TRBV20-1 and TRBJ2-7; D is unresolved. This CDR3 region has 15 residues. With 0 bases removed from V and 2 bases from J, the gap between germline ends came to 14 bases. Germline assignment: CDR1 DFQATT and CDR2 SNEGSKA (reference sequence). In DNA, the CDR3 is TGCAGTGCTAGAGATCCTGCAGGATCGACCTACGAGCAGTACTTC. Translated: CSARDPAGSTYEQYF.

Here the CDR3 reads CSAATSGNYEQYF. The CDR3 nucleotides read TGCAGTGCAGCGACTAGCGGGAACTACGAGCAGTACTTC. The V gene is TRBV20-1, the J gene TRBJ2-7, with 11 positions matching TRBD2. V trimming: 6 bases; J trimming: 3 bases; junction bases outside the gene matches: 4. The CDR3 runs to 13 residues. Germline CDR1 reads DFQATT; CDR2 reads SNEGSKA (reference sequence).

This clonotype was seen at least ten times. The chain uses TRBV5-5 and TRBJ2-5; 11 positions match TRBD2. The J segment lost 2 bases and the V segment lost 0 bases, leaving 9 bases of the junction unmatched. Per germline, CDR1 SGHKS and CDR2 YYEKEE (reference sequence). This CDR3 is 18 amino acids long. The DNA for the CDR3 is TGTGCCAGCAGCTTGGCCTCGCTAGCGGGGGGCTTTCAAGAGACCCAGTACTTC. It translates to CASSLASLAGGFQETQYF. Full variable domain (outside the CDR3, taken from reference TRBV5-5 and TRBJ2-5): DAGVTQSPTHLIKTRGQQVTLRCSPISGHKSVSWYQQVLGQGPQFIFQYYEKEERGRGNFPDRFSARQFPNYSSELNVNALLLGDSALYLCASSLASLAGGFQETQYFGPGTRLLVL.

This clonotype was seen ten or more times. The rearrangement joins TRBV3-1 to TRBJ2-1; tentatively, D is TRBD1 or TRBD2 (5 bases each). CDR1 LGHDT and CDR2 YNNKEL come from the germline V gene (reference sequence). The CDR3 covers 15 residues. V was pared by 0 bases and J by 7 bases, with 13 bases between. The CDR3 loop is CASSQDRGEWNEQFF. The CDR3 DNA reads TGTGCCAGCAGCCAAGATCGAGGGGAGTGGAATGAGCAGTTCTTC.

Only a few counts were recorded for this clonotype. A read error may explain this, as a much larger clone is one base away. V is TRBV4-3 and J is TRBJ2-1; TRBD1 or TRBD2 may be the D gene (5 bases each). The CDR3 runs 15 residues. Germline CDR1 reads LGHNA; CDR2 reads YSLEER. The ends were cut back, 5 bases at V and 10 bases at J, with 21 bases in the middle. CDR3 nucleotides: TGCGCCAGCAGCGGTGACTGGGGCCCGGGATTCGAGCAGTTCTTC. It codes for CASSGDWGPGFEQFF.

This clonotype came up many times. The genes are TRBV18 and TRBJ1-2; D is uncertain. CDR3 length equals 13 residues. Germline V gives CDR1 KGHSH, CDR2 LQKENI. Trimming cost V 4 bases and J 2 bases, with 8 bases left between them. In DNA form, the CDR3 reads TGTGCCAGCTCACGGTCGGCGAACTATGGCTACACCTTC. Protein sequence: CASSRSANYGYTF.

The chain carries TRBV14 and TRBJ2-1; 10 bases map to TRBD2. Trimming removed 4 bases from V and 9 bases from J; junction bases left unmatched: 12. The CDR3 extends over 16 amino acids. From germline, CDR1 is SGHDN and CDR2 FVKESK. The CDR3 is CASSRRHLAGVREQFF. CDR3 DNA: TGTGCCAGCAGCCGCCGGCACCTAGCGGGAGTCCGTGAGCAGTTCTTC.

This clonotype appeared a few times. V and J are TRBV19 and TRBJ1-2, with 7 bases aligning to TRBD1. Germline CDR1 reads LNHDA; CDR2 reads SQIVND (reference sequence). The length of the CDR3 is 14 residues. V was clipped by 7 bases and J by 4 bases; unmatched bases: 9. The CDR3: CASTEGQFSYGYTF. The CDR3 DNA reads TGTGCCAGTACCGAGGGACAGTTTTCCTATGGCTACACCTTC. The full variable domain, its missing parts supplied by reference TRBV19 and TRBJ1-2, is DGGITQSPKYLFRKEGQNVTLSCEQNLNHDAMYWYRQDPGQGLRLIYYSQIVNDFQKGDIAEGYSVSREKKESFPLTVTSAQKNPTAFYLCASTEGQFSYGYTFGSGTRLTVV.

A remark on this clonotype: The junction shows a germline mismatch at one end, possibly a read error. This chain links TRBV5-1 with TRBJ2-7; TRBD1 is a possible D gene (5 bases). CDR3 length: 13 residues. Germline V gene sequence: CDR1 SGHRS, CDR2 YFSETQ. The CDR3 coding sequence is TGTGCCAGCAGCTTGGCCCAGGGTTACGAGCAGTACTTC. Amino acid sequence: CASSLAQGYEQYF. Full variable domain (outside the CDR3, taken from reference TRBV5-1 and TRBJ2-7): KAGVTQTPRYLIKTRGQQVTLSCSPISGHRSVSWYQQTPGQGLQFLFEYFSETQRNKGNFPGRFSGRQFSNSRSEMNVSTLELGDSALYLCASSLAQGYEQYFGPGTRLTVT.